This T cell receptor beta chain was sequenced in a study of T cells in Graves' hyperthyroidism and ophthalmopathy. Study background: Sampling of peripheral blood happened at initial diagnosis, prior to any treatment.

Calling Graves' hyperthyroidism stable meant ophthalmopathy did not progress within 18 months. Among the patients, aged 18 to 65, hyperthyroidism was newly diagnosed and had lasted under 2 months. From germline, CDR1 is MNHNY and CDR2 SVGAGI (reference sequence). The CDR3 totals 14 residues. The V end lost 6 bases, the J end lost 4 bases, and 12 bases lay between the germline ends. The investigators amplified TCR beta CDR3 regions from RNA transcripts. TCR CDR3 underwent first-round RT-PCR with the HTBI primer set. MiXCR was run by TCRdb on the multiplex PCR reads, yielding one entry per CDR3 protein. The data show 750,000 to 950,000 distinct CDR3 sequences, approximately 40% seen once. As regards this clonotype: Its antigen is not identified.

General observations from the study: Among clonotypes expanded in thyroid above 0.001, most were also found in blood.

Source material: blood. The receptor comes from a man younger than 35 with Graves' hyperthyroidism. This rearrangement joins TRBV6-6 to TRBJ2-2, with TRBD2 as a possible D gene (6 bases). The CDR3 coding sequence is TGTGCCAGCAGAATTCTCGGGGGCACCGGGGAGCTGTTTTTT. It encodes CASRILGGTGELFF.